Below, 21 T cell receptor beta chains from the same sample are listed, as sequenced in a study of blood T cell repertoires in COVID-19. Libraries were prepared by immunoSEQ multiplex PCR; TCRdb keeps only in-frame clonotypes and omits some of them. The table includes 100,000 to 150,000 clones, 75% to 90% detected once. Specimen: peripheral blood. Every receptor here comes from a man in his forties or fifties with active COVID-19.

J is TRBJ2-7 and V is TRBV5-1; 9 bases line up with TRBD1. This CDR3 spans 14 amino acids. V shed 3 bases and J 6 bases; nucleotides not matched to a gene: 7. Germline V gene data show CDR1 as SGHRS and CDR2 as YFSETQ. The CDR3 DNA reads TGCGCCAGCAGCTCCGTACAGGGGGCGTCCGAGCAGTACTTC. This translates into CASSSVQGASEQYF.

The CDR3 reads CASSLTGAVEQYF. Here the CDR3 DNA reads TGTGCCAGCAGCCTGACAGGGGCAGTCGAGCAGTACTTC. The chain recombines TRBV6-5 with TRBJ2-7; 8 positions agree with TRBD1. The CDR3 sequence is 13 residues long. J was trimmed by 6 bases and V by 6 bases; bases with no gene match: 7. Germline V gene sequence: CDR1 MNHEY, CDR2 SVGAGI.

The gene calls are TRBV5-1 and TRBJ1-1; no reliable D call. Germline lookup yields CDR1 SGHRS and CDR2 YFSETQ. V was pared by 2 bases and J by 1 base, with 12 bases between. The CDR3 extends over 15 amino acids. CDR3 coding DNA: TGCGCCAGCAGCTTCGCGGGTGTGGCGAACACTGAAGCTTTCTTT. Protein sequence: CASSFAGVANTEAFF.

This CDR3 reads CASSPGDGQRNEKLFF. Written as DNA, the CDR3 is TGCGCCAGCAGCCCCGGGGATGGACAGAGGAATGAAAAACTGTTTTTT. The V and J genes are TRBV5-1 and TRBJ1-4; weak D call: TRBD1 (6 bases). This CDR3 contains 16 residues. Trimming stripped 4 bases from V and 5 bases from J, with 18 bases between. Per germline, CDR1 SGHRS and CDR2 YFSETQ. The full variable domain, in which reference TRBV5-1 and TRBJ1-4 provide the parts outside the CDR3, is KAGVTQTPRYLIKTRGQQVTLSCSPISGHRSVSWYQQTPGQGLQFLFEYFSETQRNKGNFPGRFSGRQFSNSRSEMNVSTLELGDSALYLCASSPGDGQRNEKLFFGSGTQLSVL.

The sample holds one count of this clone. This CDR3 reads CASSESYVAGSLTGELFF. The CDR3, as DNA: TGCGCCAGCAGTGAGTCCTATGTAGCAGGGTCGCTCACCGGGGAGCTGTTTTTT. The rearrangement links TRBV10-1 to TRBJ2-2; possible D gene TRBD1, 5 bases. The germline CDR1 and CDR2 sequences are WNHNN and SYGVQD (reference sequence). V lost 0 bases and J 4 bases, leaving 18 bases between the germline ends. CDR3 length: 18 amino acids.

The chain combines TRBV30 with TRBJ2-3; TRBD2 matches at 7 bases. With V trimmed by 3 bases and J by 2 bases, 8 bases remained unmatched. The CDR3 covers 15 residues. Germline V gene lookup returns CDR1 GTSNPN and CDR2 SVGIG (reference sequence). This chain's CDR3 is CAWRGTGGLTDTQYF. The CDR3 DNA is TGTGCCTGGAGGGGGACGGGGGGTCTCACAGATACGCAGTATTTT.

This clone was counted only a few times. The rearrangement joins TRBV19 to TRBJ1-4; D unclear. CDR1 and CDR2 from the germline V gene are LNHDA and SQIVND (reference sequence). There are 14 residues in the CDR3. V was shortened by 6 bases and J by 3 bases, with 11 bases between the two germline ends. CDR3 sequence reads: CASRGSSANEKLFF. CDR3 sequence (DNA): TGTGCCAGTAGAGGTAGCTCAGCTAATGAAAAACTGTTTTTT.

This sequence joins TRBV6-6 and TRBJ1-2; TRBD1 matches 8 bases. The V gene's germline CDR1 is MNHNY and CDR2 SVGAGI (reference sequence). Trimming at V came to 6 bases and at J to 4 bases, leaving 7 bases not matched to a gene. The CDR3 covers 14 residues. Here the CDR3 reads CASSHRDRIYGYTF. The CDR3 DNA follows: TGTGCCAGCAGCCACCGGGACAGGATCTATGGCTACACCTTC.

This clone was seen just once. J is TRBJ2-1 and V is TRBV5-1; 9 bases map to TRBD2. J lost 4 bases, V lost 2 bases, and 4 bases had no gene match. CDR1 is SGHRS, CDR2 YFSETQ, per germline. There are 15 residues in the CDR3. In DNA, the CDR3 is TGCGCCAGCAGCTTTAGCGGGGGAGGGTACAATGAGCAGTTCTTC. Amino acids: CASSFSGGGYNEQFF.

This clone was seen only once. This chain links TRBV27 with TRBJ2-7; TRBD2 matches 9 bases. The ends lost 7 bases at V and 4 bases at J; junction bases unmatched: 8. The CDR3 contains 14 residues. Germline V gene data show CDR1 as MNHEY and CDR2 as SMNVEV (reference sequence). CDR3 DNA: TGTGCCAGCACCTCCTGGCGGGGGGGGTACGAGCAGTACTTC. This sequence encodes CASTSWRGGYEQYF.

The rearrangement links TRBV6-5 to TRBJ1-6; 7 bases fit TRBD1. This CDR3 is built from 14 residues. V shed 11 bases, J shed 9 bases, and the junction held 13 bases outside the gene matches. Germline V gene sequence: CDR1 MNHEY, CDR2 SVGAGI. For the CDR3, the DNA is TGTGCCGGCGTCCCCGGGACAGAGGGTTCACCCCTCCACTTT. Its protein is CAGVPGTEGSPLHF.

V gene TRBV25-1 combines with J gene TRBJ2-2; no clear D. The V end was cut by 0 bases, the J end by 4 bases, with 9 bases between. The CDR3 covers 15 residues. In germline, CDR1 is MGHDK, CDR2 SYGVNS. This CDR3 is CASSEYLRGTGELFF. In nucleotides, the CDR3 is TGTGCCAGCAGTGAATACCTACGAGGCACCGGGGAGCTGTTTTTT.

The chain employs TRBV28 and TRBJ2-3; TRBD2 aligns across 13 bases. The CDR3 runs to 16 residues. J gave up 6 bases and V 7 bases, and 10 bases lay outside the gene matches. Looked up from germline, CDR1 is MDHEN and CDR2 is SYDVKM. The CDR3 region has the DNA TGTGCCAGCACCATCAGACTAGCGGGGGGAGGCGATACGCAGTATTTT. Protein product: CASTIRLAGGGDTQYF.

The CDR3 reads CASSQILRRTSGGGYNEQFF. CDR3 nucleotides: TGCGCCAGCAGCCAAATCCTCCGAAGGACTAGCGGGGGGGGTTACAATGAGCAGTTCTTC. The genes are TRBV4-1 and TRBJ2-1, with 15 bases matching TRBD2. The trim removed 2 bases at V and 4 bases at J, leaving 12 bases unmatched. CDR3 length: 20 residues. The germline gives CDR1 MGHRA, CDR2 YSYEKL.

The chain couples TRBV7-9 to TRBJ1-3; TRBD1 is a possible D gene (5 bases). V lost 5 bases and J 1 base, leaving 9 bases between the germline ends. CDR1 SEHNR and CDR2 FQNEAQ come from the germline V gene (reference sequence). The CDR3 runs 14 residues. Here the CDR3 DNA reads TGTGCCAGCAGCGCTGGGGGGTCTGGAAACACCATATATTTT. Translating gives CASSAGGSGNTIYF.

CDR3 DNA: TGTGCCACCAGCAGAGATCCGCCGGCCCGGGACATGAACACTGAAGCTTTCTTT. This sequence encodes CATSRDPPARDMNTEAFF. The genes are TRBV15 and TRBJ1-1, with D possibly being TRBD1 (6 bases). The germline V gene encodes CDR1 LNHNV and CDR2 YYDKDF (reference sequence). The length of the CDR3 is 18 residues. Trimming shortened V by 0 bases and J by 0 bases, and 17 bases separated the two germline ends.

V usage is TRBV7-9 and J usage is TRBJ2-3, with 11 bases aligning to TRBD2. CDR1 is SEHNR, CDR2 FQNEAQ, per germline (reference sequence). This CDR3 is built from 15 residues. V was pared by 8 bases and J by 0 bases, with 4 bases of the junction left unmatched. The CDR3 spells CASRPSGGSTDTQYF. In DNA, the CDR3 is TGTGCCAGCCGACCTAGCGGGGGGAGCACAGATACGCAGTATTTT.

This chain connects TRBV10-3 to TRBJ2-3, with 11 bases that match TRBD1. The CDR3 totals 13 residues. V lost 10 bases and J lost 4; bases outside the gene matches: 4. Per germline, CDR1 ENHRY and CDR2 SYGVKD. Written as DNA, the CDR3 is TGTGCCACCCGGACAGGGGGCCCAGATACGCAGTATTTT. This codes for CATRTGGPDTQYF.

The chain combines TRBV6-1 with TRBJ1-1; a possible D gene is TRBD1 (6 bases). V was trimmed by 3 bases and J by 7 bases, leaving 12 bases between them. The CDR3 has 13 residues. Germline V gives CDR1 MNHNS, CDR2 SASEGT. CDR3 in DNA: TGTGCCAGCAGTGACGGAACCAGGGGTGAAGCTTTCTTT. Its protein is CASSDGTRGEAFF.

This clone showed up just a few times. The chain uses TRBV5-1 and TRBJ2-7; 10 positions match TRBD1. V trimming: 0 bases; J trimming: 5 bases; junction bases outside the gene matches: 5. CDR1 is SGHRS and CDR2 is YFSETQ in the germline V gene. This CDR3 is built from 15 residues. The CDR3 bases are TGCGCCAGCAGCTTGGGGGGACAGGGGTCCGACGAGCAGTACTTC. Its protein product is CASSLGGQGSDEQYF.

The V gene is TRBV9, the J gene TRBJ2-3, with D unresolved. The V gene's germline CDR1 is SGDLS and CDR2 YYNGEE. Trimming shortened V by 0 bases and J by 6 bases, and 5 bases separated the two germline ends. This CDR3 comprises 12 residues. The CDR3 DNA reads TGTGCCAGCAGCGTAGCGGAGGATACGCAGTATTTT. Amino acid sequence: CASSVAEDTQYF.